Shown below are 5 T cell receptor beta chains from a single sample sequenced in a study of cytomegalovirus exposure and HLA in healthy donors. PCR involved 60 Vbeta and 13 Jbeta primers. Only in-frame clones appear in the TCRdb table, and some are missing; sequencing was by immunoSEQ multiplex PCR. The sample consists of about 260,000 clones, approximately 84% of them appearing once. Material for sequencing was PBMCs. These receptors came from a woman between 40 and 55 years old in good health and CMV-seropositive.

The chain joins TRBV9 to TRBJ2-3; 7 positions match TRBD2. CDR1 is SGDLS, CDR2 YYNGEE, per germline. The CDR3 has 15 residues. J was trimmed by 2 bases and V by 6 bases; bases with no gene match: 9. CDR3 sequence reads: CASTSGLTHTDTQYF. The CDR3 DNA is TGTGCCAGCACCTCGGGACTAACTCACACAGATACGCAGTATTTT.

V is TRBV15 and J is TRBJ2-5, with TRBD2 matching over 13 bases. The CDR3 contains 20 residues. The V gene's germline CDR1 is LNHNV and CDR2 YYDKDF (reference sequence). Germline trimming cut 1 base from V and 2 bases from J; bases unmatched to any gene: 13. CDR3 nucleotide sequence: TGTGCCACCAGCAGAGTCTTCCGGACTAGCGGGAGAAGTGGTCAAGAGACCCAGTACTTC. Its protein is CATSRVFRTSGRSGQETQYF.

In regard to this clone: An end of the junction differs from the germline gene, which may be a read error. The chain joins TRBV6-5 to TRBJ2-2, with a weak D call TRBD2 (6 bases). Germline CDR1 is MNHEY and CDR2 is SVGAGI. CDR3 length: 16 amino acids. CDR3 sequence reads: CASSNSGVIRAGELFF. CDR3 nucleotides: TGTGCCAGCAGTAACTCGGGAGTGATTCGGGCCGGGGAGCTGTTTTTT.

The CDR3 nucleotides read TGTGCCAGCACCCCGGGTGGAAACAATCAGCCCCAGCATTTT. It yields the protein CASTPGGNNQPQHF. This chain uses TRBV6-1 with TRBJ1-5, with D unresolved. This CDR3 has 14 residues. CDR1 MNHNS and CDR2 SASEGT come from the germline V gene. Trimming shortened V by 7 bases and J by 3 bases, and 13 bases separated the two germline ends.

This clone was found once. The chain uses TRBV6-1 and TRBJ2-5; a weak D match, TRBD2 (6 bases). CDR3 length: 13 amino acids. CDR1 MNHNS and CDR2 SASEGT come from the germline V gene. V dropped 4 bases and J dropped 5 bases, with 11 bases sitting between them. The CDR3 bases are TGTGCCAGCAGTGTGGAGGGCGGGGAGACCCAGTACTTC. It yields the protein CASSVEGGETQYF.